This is a list of T cell receptor beta chains from one sample in a study of T cell responses to AZD1222 COVID-19 vaccine. This table comes from immunoSEQ multiplex PCR, and its TCRdb copy is limited to in-frame clones, with some not included. The sample has tens of thousands of clones, 91% seen once. This sample comprised peripheral blood, obtained 28 days after the second AZD1222 dose. The receptors here all came from an adult who received the AZD1222 COVID-19 vaccine. The CDR3 runs from the conserved cysteine through the conserved F or W. The order of the fields is clone size, J gene, D gene, V gene, CDR3 DNA, CDR3 protein. The D gene is left open where the match is weak. Expanded clones are given a class, and other clones once, few, many or no size at all.

>.|TRBJ2-7|TRBD2|TRBV19
TGTGCCAGTAGTATAGTTGGGGGGGCCTACGAGCAGTACTTC
CASSIVGGAYEQYF
>.|TRBJ2-3|.|TRBV4-3
TGCGCCAGCAGCCAAGATCGAGTATCGATTACCACAGATACGCAGTATTTT
CASSQDRVSITTDTQYF
>.|TRBJ2-5|.|TRBV7-8
TGTGCCAGCAGCGCACCTGGCGTCCGGGAGACCCAGTACTTC
CASSAPGVRETQYF
>.|TRBJ1-2|.|TRBV14
TGTGCCAGCAGCCAAGGGGCGGGCTATGGCTACACCTTC
CASSQGAGYGYTF
>.|TRBJ2-7|.|TRBV7-8
TGTGCCAGCAGCCAGGGACCCGAGCAGTACTTC
CASSQGPEQYF
>medium-sized|TRBJ2-7|.|TRBV12-2
TGTGCAAGTCGCTCGGGCTACGAGCAGTACTTC
CASRSGYEQYF
>.|TRBJ2-2|TRBD2|TRBV5-1
TGCGCCAGCAGCTTCGGCGGGAGACTACCCGGGGAGCTGTTTTTT
CASSFGGRLPGELFF
>.|TRBJ1-2|.|TRBV7-7
TGTGCCAGCAGCTTAGGGCAGATCTATGGCTACACCTTC
CASSLGQIYGYTF
>.|TRBJ1-3|.|TRBV7-6
TGTGCCAGCAGCCCCCTCTCTGGAAACACCATATATTTT
CASSPLSGNTIYF
>.|TRBJ2-1|.|TRBV19
TGTGCCAGTAACATCCAGAATAGGTTATTCGATGAGCAGTTCTTC
CASNIQNRLFDEQFF
>.|TRBJ2-1|TRBD2|TRBV27
TGTGCCAGCAGTTTCCAGCGGGAGCGGAATGAGCAGTTCTTC
CASSFQRERNEQFF
>.|TRBJ1-6|.|TRBV2
TGTGCCAGCAACGGTGTGGGGGAAAATTCACCCCTCCACTTT
CASNGVGENSPLHF
>.|TRBJ1-2|.|TRBV11-2
TGTGCCAGCAGCCCAACAGGAGATTATGGCTACACCTTC
CASSPTGDYGYTF
>.|TRBJ2-1|.|TRBV29-1
TGCAGCGTTGAAGAAGGGGACGGTAGCTCCTACAATGAGCAGTTCTTC
CSVEEGDGSSYNEQFF
>.|TRBJ1-1|.|TRBV7-8
TGTGCCAGCAGCGCCTACAGGTCGGTGAACACTGAAGCTTTCTTT
CASSAYRSVNTEAFF
>.|TRBJ2-5|.|TRBV5-1
TGCGCCAGCAGCTTTGAGGGAGAGACCCAGTACTTC
CASSFEGETQYF
>once|TRBJ2-1|.|TRBV5-4
TGTGCCAGCAGCTTGAGTACCTACAATGAGCAGTTCTTC
CASSLSTYNEQFF
>.|TRBJ2-5|TRBD2|TRBV6-5
TGTGCCAGCAGCGGACTAGCGGGAGTGGGGGAGACCCAGTACTTC
CASSGLAGVGETQYF
>.|TRBJ2-2|TRBD1|TRBV4-3
TGCGCCAGCAGCCAGGACGACAGGGGCTCGAACACCGGGGAGCTGTTTTTT
CASSQDDRGSNTGELFF
>.|TRBJ1-1|TRBD1|TRBV10-3
TGTGCCATCAGTGAACAGGGGGCCACTGAAGCTTTCTTT
CAISEQGATEAFF
>.|TRBJ1-1|.|TRBV5-1
TGCGCCAGCAGCTTGGCCGGCGGTTCGAACACTGAAGCTTTCTTT
CASSLAGGSNTEAFF
>.|TRBJ1-2|.|TRBV28
TGTGCCAGCACCCAAGGGGTTAACTATGGCTACACCTTC
CASTQGVNYGYTF
>.|TRBJ1-1|.|TRBV2
TGTGCCAGCAATGCACGGGGAAGGAACACTGAAGCTTTCTTT
CASNARGRNTEAFF
>.|TRBJ1-2|TRBD1|TRBV28
TGTGCCAGCAGCCGAGAGGTAGGACAGGGGGCACATGGCTACACCTTC
CASSREVGQGAHGYTF
>.|TRBJ1-2|TRBD1|TRBV19
TGTGCCAGCCACAACCAGGGGACAGGGGCAAGGGGCTACACCTTC
CASHNQGTGARGYTF
>.|TRBJ1-3|TRBD1|TRBV30
TGTGCCTGGAACTTTGACAGGGCTGGAAACACCATATATTTT
CAWNFDRAGNTIYF
>once|TRBJ1-1|.|TRBV19
TGTGCCAGTAGTATAGGGGGAAAAACTGAAGCTTTCTTT
CASSIGGKTEAFF
>few|TRBJ2-7|.|TRBV27
TGTGCCAGTCGTGACACCTTCCAGTACGAGCAGTACTTC
CASRDTFQYEQYF
>few|TRBJ2-3|TRBD2|TRBV4-2
TGTGCCAGCAGCACCCAAGCGGGAGGGACCACAGATACGCAGTATTTT
CASSTQAGGTTDTQYF
>.|TRBJ2-1|.|TRBV18
TGTGCCAGCTCACCACCGAGCGGCCCCCCTCCCTACAATGAGCAGTTCTTC
CASSPPSGPPPYNEQFF
>.|TRBJ2-2|.|TRBV10-2
TGCGCCAGCAGTGTTAGGCAGTCAGGCACCGGGGAGCTGTTTTTT
CASSVRQSGTGELFF